The entry below describes one TCR beta chain. Combining a sample-barcoded 5' primer with a J-beta primer mix, a second PCR ran for 7 to 11 cycles. TCRdb used MiXCR to reprocess the 5' RACE reads, holding one entry per CDR3 protein. Of 750,000 to 850,000 distinct CDR3 sequences in the sample, about 25% were seen once. The record originates from a study of blood T cells in healthy people across ages. CDR1 PRHDT and CDR2 FYEKMQ come from the germline V gene (reference sequence). The CDR3 sequence is 14 residues long. V gave up 5 bases and J gave up 5 bases; unmatched junction bases: 7. The data also belong to a second study, concerning T cells of mothers and their children.

Sequenced: blood. The sequence was collected from a boy younger than 18 in good health. The V and J genes are TRBV13 and TRBJ1-1; the match to TRBD1 covers 8 bases. The CDR3 DNA reads TGTGCCAGCAGCGAGTACAGGGGGGAGACTGAAGCTTTCTTT. Encoded protein: CASSEYRGETEAFF.